These 17 T cell receptor beta chains originate from one sample sequenced in a study of T-cell reconstitution after alpha-beta-depleted transplantation in children. Unique molecular identifiers featured in how the TCRbeta library was prepared. TCRdb fed the PCR reads into MiXCR, producing one record per CDR3 protein. The sample includes 450,000 to 600,000 distinct CDR3 sequences, approximately 12% seen only once; the top ten take roughly 2.3%. Here the sequenced sample was PBMCs, mostly from graft donor cells, taken 360 days after TCRalphabeta/CD19-depleted stem cell transplant. Every receptor here comes from a male patient younger than 18 who had a stem cell transplant for acute myeloid leukemia, so the T cells may come from the graft donor.

This clonotype was found a few times. The chain has TRBV6-2 or TRBV6-3 and TRBJ2-2; TRBD2 is a possible D gene (6 bases). The CDR3 has 16 amino acids. Germline V gene lookup returns CDR1 MNHEY and CDR2 SVGEGT. Trimming took off 6 bases at V and 6 bases at J, with 20 bases between the two ends. In nucleotides, the CDR3 is TGTGCCAGCAGCCCCTGGGACTTTGGAGGCGCCGGGGAGCTGTTTTTT. Protein product: CASSPWDFGGAGELFF.

Many counts were recorded for this clonotype. This rearrangement joins TRBV3-1 to TRBJ2-3; TRBD2 might be the D (6 bases). The V end was cut by 4 bases, the J end by 2 bases, with 19 bases between. The CDR3 totals 17 residues. Germline V gene lookup returns CDR1 LGHDT and CDR2 YNNKEL (reference sequence). CDR3 nucleotide sequence: TGTGCCAGCAGCCTCTCTCCGACTAGAGCTCTCACAGATACGCAGTATTTT. Translated, it gives CASSLSPTRALTDTQYF.

V usage is TRBV18 and J usage is TRBJ2-1; 10 positions match TRBD2. V lost 3 bases, J lost 9 bases, and 14 bases stayed unmatched. The CDR3 is 17 amino acids. Germline V lookup: CDR1 KGHSH, CDR2 LQKENI. The CDR3 DNA is TGTGCCAGCTCACCGCAGCCTTTGGGACTAGCGCAAATTGAGCAGTTCTTC. This encodes CASSPQPLGLAQIEQFF.

In this sample, this clonotype turned up many times. The V and J genes are TRBV20-1 and TRBJ1-6, with 7 positions matching TRBD1. Trimming cost V 2 bases and J 0 bases; bases outside gene matches: 4. CDR3 size: 16 residues. Germline values: CDR1 DFQATT, CDR2 SNEGSKA (reference sequence). The CDR3 sequence is CSARPQGSSYNSPLHF. In nucleotides, the CDR3 is TGCAGTGCTAGACCACAGGGGAGCTCCTATAATTCACCCCTCCACTTT.

The chain recombines TRBV6-2 or TRBV6-3 with TRBJ2-1; 8 bases agree with TRBD2. Germline V CDR1 and CDR2: MNHEY, SVGEGT. CDR3 length equals 13 residues. The ends lost 8 bases at V and 9 bases at J; junction bases unmatched: 9. CDR3 sequence reads: CASRKRELGEQFF. CDR3 coding DNA: TGTGCCAGCCGCAAGCGGGAGTTAGGTGAGCAGTTCTTC.

CDR3 in DNA: TGTGCCAGCAGTTTCGGGACTACCCACAATGAGCAGTTCTTC. This gives the protein CASSFGTTHNEQFF. The V call is TRBV28, the J call TRBJ2-1; 7 nucleotides align to TRBD2. Per the germline V gene, CDR1 is MDHEN and CDR2 is SYDVKM. CDR3 length: 14 amino acids. V was clipped by 3 bases and J by 5 bases; unmatched bases: 4.

There are many counts of this clonotype. The chain combines TRBV11-2 with TRBJ1-1; D unresolved. This CDR3 has 15 residues. The germline V gene encodes CDR1 SGHAT and CDR2 FQNNGV. V was shortened by 0 bases and J by 0 bases, with 8 bases between the two germline ends. CDR3 DNA: TGTGCCAGCAGCTTAGATTCGTATTTGAACACTGAAGCTTTCTTT. It is translated as CASSLDSYLNTEAFF. The complete variable domain, with remaining parts taken from reference TRBV11-2 and TRBJ1-1, reads EAGVAQSPRYKIIEKRQSVAFWCNPISGHATLYWYQQILGQGPKLLIQFQNNGVVDDSQLPKDRFSAERLKGVDSTLKIQPAKLEDSAVYLCASSLDSYLNTEAFFGQGTRLTVV.

In this sample, this clonotype turned up a few times. The CDR3 protein is CASSPSTSGSGEQYF. The CDR3 DNA is TGTGCCAGCTCCCCTTCGACTAGCGGGAGTGGGGAGCAGTACTTC. This chain uses TRBV18 with TRBJ2-7; 12 bases are shared with TRBD2. V was clipped by 6 bases and J by 7 bases; unmatched bases: 10. The germline V gene encodes CDR1 KGHSH and CDR2 LQKENI. The CDR3 runs 15 residues.

The V gene is TRBV5-1, the J gene TRBJ2-7; D is uncertain. Looked up from germline, CDR1 is SGHRS and CDR2 is YFSETQ. The V gene lost 4 bases and the J gene lost 3 bases, with 11 bases spanning the gap. There are 13 residues in the CDR3. The CDR3 DNA is TGCGCCAGCAGCGAAAGGGTTGGCTACGAGCAGTACTTC. As protein: CASSERVGYEQYF. Full variable domain (missing parts from reference TRBV5-1 and TRBJ2-7): KAGVTQTPRYLIKTRGQQVTLSCSPISGHRSVSWYQQTPGQGLQFLFEYFSETQRNKGNFPGRFSGRQFSNSRSEMNVSTLELGDSALYLCASSERVGYEQYFGPGTRLTVT.

This clonotype occurred a few times. The genes are TRBV5-1 and TRBJ2-3; 10 bases agree with TRBD2. The V gene's germline CDR1 is SGHRS and CDR2 YFSETQ. The junction had 6 bases not matched to a gene; V was cut back by 3 bases and J by 11 bases. This CDR3 is 13 amino acids long. CDR3 residues: CASSWASGSGQYF. In DNA, the CDR3 is TGCGCCAGCAGCTGGGCTAGCGGGAGTGGGCAGTATTTT.

This chain links TRBV6-1 with TRBJ2-1, with TRBD2 matching 9 bases. Trimming cost V 7 bases and J 9 bases; bases outside gene matches: 13. The V gene's germline CDR1 is MNHNS and CDR2 SASEGT. The CDR3 extends over 15 amino acids. CDR3 loop: CASTFYSGGGSEQFF. CDR3 coding DNA: TGTGCCAGCACCTTTTATAGCGGGGGTGGTAGTGAGCAGTTCTTC.

The chain couples TRBV28 to TRBJ1-2; TRBD1 agrees at 7 bases. Germline values: CDR1 MDHEN, CDR2 SYDVKM. V was clipped by 6 bases and J by 4 bases; unmatched bases: 11. There are 15 residues in the CDR3. Here the CDR3 reads CASRAGGGNGYGYTF. For the CDR3, the DNA is TGTGCCAGCAGGGCCGGAGGGGGCAACGGCTATGGCTACACCTTC.

This clonotype was seen a handful of times. The genes are TRBV7-9 and TRBJ2-1; no reliable D call. CDR1 and CDR2 (germline): SEHNR, FQNEAQ (reference sequence). The CDR3 totals 14 residues. The V gene lost 3 bases and the J gene lost 3 bases, with 9 bases spanning the gap. The CDR3 sequence is CASSFRANYNEQFF. The CDR3 DNA sequence: TGTGCCAGCAGCTTCCGGGCCAACTACAATGAGCAGTTCTTC.

The rearrangement uses TRBV12-3 or TRBV12-4 and TRBJ2-2, with D uncertain. Trimming pared 1 base from V and 6 bases from J, leaving 9 bases between. The CDR3 is made up of 14 amino acids. CDR3 nucleotides: TGTGCCAGCAGTTTAGGGCTCTTGTCCGGGGAGCTGTTTTTT. It codes for CASSLGLLSGELFF.

In its sample, this clonotype was seen a few times. J is TRBJ2-3 and V is TRBV12-3 or TRBV12-4, with 9 bases that match TRBD2. CDR3 length: 18 amino acids. Unmatched junction bases numbered 15, after V lost 4 bases and J lost 4 bases. In nucleotides, the CDR3 is TGTGCCAGCAGTTCCCCACCCCTTTTAGCGGGAGCTTCAGATACGCAGTATTTT. Amino acid sequence: CASSSPPLLAGASDTQYF.

This clonotype was recorded only once. The V call is TRBV7-3, the J call TRBJ2-1; TRBD2 aligns across 10 bases. Germline trimming cut 5 bases from V and 2 bases from J; bases unmatched to any gene: 6. CDR1 is SGHTA and CDR2 is FQGTGA in the germline V gene. The CDR3 has 16 amino acids. This CDR3 reads CASSPLAGEAYNEQFF. As DNA, the CDR3 is TGTGCCAGCAGCCCCCTAGCGGGAGAGGCCTACAATGAGCAGTTCTTC.

This clonotype was picked up a small number of times. The chain uses TRBV20-1 and TRBJ2-7; 7 bases agree with TRBD2. The germline gives CDR1 DFQATT, CDR2 SNEGSKA (reference sequence). This CDR3 has 10 residues. J was trimmed by 10 bases and V by 6 bases; bases with no gene match: 6. The DNA for the CDR3 is TGCAGTGCCGTCCGGGACTACCAGTACTTC. Translation gives CSAVRDYQYF.